These 16 T cell receptor beta chains came from one sample sequenced in a study of T cells in Graves' hyperthyroidism and ophthalmopathy. It was RNA transcripts that yielded the amplified TCR beta CDR3 regions. First-round RT-PCR with HTBI primers amplified the TCR CDR3 region. One entry per CDR3 protein, called by TCRdb with MiXCR from the multiplex PCR reads. The sample lists about 460,000 distinct CDR3 sequences; approximately 23% were seen once. Sequenced sample: blood. The source of these receptors is a woman between 65 and 79 years old with Graves' ophthalmopathy.

This clonotype has a count of ten or more. V gene TRBV6-2 or TRBV6-3 combines with J gene TRBJ2-7, with no clear D. V lost 6 bases, J lost 2 bases, and 8 bases lay in between. The CDR3 length is 12 residues. Germline V gene sequence: CDR1 MNHEY, CDR2 SVGEGT. This CDR3 is CASSPLPYEQYF. CDR3 sequence (DNA): TGTGCCAGCAGCCCCCTACCCTACGAGCAGTACTTC.

This clonotype has more than one count but fewer than ten. The gene calls are TRBV20-1 and TRBJ2-5; D is perhaps TRBD2 (6 bases). This CDR3 is 12 amino acids long. The V end was cut by 3 bases, the J end by 4 bases, with 9 bases between. Germline V lookup: CDR1 DFQATT, CDR2 SNEGSKA (reference sequence). CDR3 loop: CSASYGRETQYF. CDR3 bases: TGCAGTGCTAGTTACGGGAGAGAGACCCAGTACTTC.

The chain links TRBV19 to TRBJ2-7; the D gene is possibly TRBD2 (6 bases). Per germline, CDR1 LNHDA and CDR2 SQIVND (reference sequence). V lost 2 bases, J lost 2 bases, and 10 bases lay in between. The CDR3 runs 14 residues. The CDR3 region is CASSILAFTYEQYF. The CDR3 DNA sequence: TGTGCCAGTAGTATACTAGCGTTTACCTACGAGCAGTACTTC.

Points on this clonotype: A single base separates this from a much larger clone, so it may be a read error. The chain combines TRBV10-3 with TRBJ2-5; D call uncertain. The length of the CDR3 is 13 residues. Germline CDR1 reads ENHRY; CDR2 reads SYGVKD. V was pared by 5 bases and J by 2 bases, with 9 bases between. The CDR3 DNA is TGTGCCATCAGTTCGACCGCACAAGAGACCCAGTACTTC. As protein: CAISSTAQETQYF.

This clonotype was counted a few times. CDR3 in DNA: TGCAGCGTAGCGGACAGTTACAATGAGCAGTTCTTC. Amino acid sequence: CSVADSYNEQFF. V gene TRBV29-1 combines with J gene TRBJ2-1; D may be TRBD1 (6 bases). CDR1 is SQVTM, CDR2 ANQGSEA, per germline. The CDR3 runs to 12 residues. V lost 6 bases to trimming and J lost 4 bases, with 10 bases between them.

The V and J genes are TRBV2 and TRBJ1-4, with a weak D call TRBD1 (6 bases). The CDR3 is 14 residues long. Germline lookup yields CDR1 SNHLY and CDR2 FYNNEI. V lost 8 bases to trimming and J lost 8 bases, with 18 bases between them. The DNA of the CDR3 is TGTGCCAGCCGGGGGGCGATGGAAGGGGAAAAACTGTTTTTT. Translation: CASRGAMEGEKLFF.

At least ten counts were recorded for this clonotype. A read error may produce the germline difference seen at one junction end. CDR3 region: CASSLAGTGTDTQYF. The CDR3, as DNA: TGTGCCAGCAGTTTAGCTGGGACGGGCACAGATACGCAGTATTTT. The chain couples TRBV5-1 to TRBJ2-3, with D perhaps TRBD1 or TRBD2 (5 bases each). The CDR3 length is 15 residues. Germline CDR1 is SGHRS and CDR2 is YFSETQ.

This clonotype was counted between two and nine times. J is TRBJ1-2 and V is TRBV7-9; 7 bases line up with TRBD1. The germline CDR1 and CDR2 sequences are SEHNR and FQNEAQ (reference sequence). The CDR3 runs 11 residues. Germline trimming cut 3 bases from V and 8 bases from J; bases unmatched to any gene: 0. CDR3: CASSLDRGYTF. CDR3 DNA: TGTGCCAGCAGCTTGGACAGGGGCTACACCTTC.

This clonotype occurred many times. V gene TRBV3-1 combines with J gene TRBJ1-1, with 12 bases fitting TRBD1. This CDR3 region has 14 residues. J gave up 10 bases and V 4 bases, and 7 bases lay outside the gene matches. Per germline, CDR1 LGHDT and CDR2 YNNKEL (reference sequence). In DNA, the CDR3 is TGTGCCAGCAGCCGGCCCGGGACAGGGGGCGCAGCTTTCTTT. It is translated as CASSRPGTGGAAFF.

This chain links TRBV6-2 or TRBV6-3 with TRBJ1-3; no reliable D call. The V and J ends lost 2 bases and 7 bases respectively, with 21 bases between them. In germline, CDR1 is MNHEY, CDR2 SVGEGT. This CDR3 has 17 amino acids. Here the CDR3 reads CASSYPPDGEARNTIYF. For the CDR3, the DNA is TGTGCCAGCAGTTACCCACCGGACGGGGAGGCTCGGAACACCATATATTTT.

In its sample, this clonotype was seen many times. The chain uses TRBV28 and TRBJ2-3; no firm D call. V was clipped by 3 bases and J by 3 bases, with 10 bases between them. The CDR3 has 14 residues. Germline V lookup: CDR1 MDHEN, CDR2 SYDVKM. In DNA form, the CDR3 reads TGTGCCAGCAGTTTTAATCGCGATACAGATACGCAGTATTTT. It specifies CASSFNRDTDTQYF.

This clonotype was counted only a few times. The chain uses TRBV9 and TRBJ2-7, with D perhaps TRBD2 (5 bases). Trimming removed 4 bases from V and 0 bases from J, with 8 bases in between. The CDR3 has 13 amino acids. CDR1 is SGDLS and CDR2 is YYNGEE in the germline V gene. This CDR3 reads CASSRDFSYEQYF. The DNA of the CDR3 is TGTGCCAGCAGCCGGGATTTCTCCTACGAGCAGTACTTC. The full variable domain, rest sourced from reference TRBV9 and TRBJ2-7, is DSGVTQTPKHLITATGQRVTLRCSPRSGDLSVYWYQQSLDQGLQFLIQYYNGEERAKGNILERFSAQQFPDLHSELNLSSLELGDSALYFCASSRDFSYEQYFGPGTRLTVT.

This clonotype was counted only a few times. This sequence joins TRBV6-2 or TRBV6-3 and TRBJ1-1, with TRBD1 as a possible D gene (5 bases). Trimming cost V 5 bases and J 0 bases, with 10 bases left between them. There are 14 residues in the CDR3. CDR1 is MNHEY and CDR2 is SVGEGT in the germline V gene. CDR3 in DNA: TGTGCCAGCAGTGCCGGACATTTGAACACTGAAGCTTTCTTT. Translation gives CASSAGHLNTEAFF.

The table lists this clonotype with many counts. The chain uses TRBV11-1 and TRBJ1-5, with 10 bases aligning to TRBD1. Germline CDR1 reads SGHAT; CDR2 reads FQDESV (reference sequence). The V segment lost 7 bases and the J segment 8 bases; nucleotides outside the gene matches: 11. The CDR3 has 15 amino acids. DNA of the CDR3: TGTGCCAGCAACGAACCGGGACAGGGGTTAGAGCCCCAGCATTTT. Its translation is CASNEPGQGLEPQHF.

The chain couples TRBV28 to TRBJ2-3; no clear D gene. CDR1 MDHEN and CDR2 SYDVKM come from the germline V gene. The CDR3 is made up of 13 amino acids. V lost 4 bases and J lost 6, with 11 bases in between. CDR3 protein: CASSSPIGDTQYF. The CDR3 DNA reads TGTGCCAGCAGTTCCCCTATAGGGGATACGCAGTATTTT.

This clonotype was detected a few times. The chain is built from TRBV30 and TRBJ2-2; unclear D gene. CDR3 size: 11 residues. Trimming removed 4 bases from V and 6 bases from J, with 6 bases in between. Germline loops: CDR1 GTSNPN, CDR2 SVGIG (reference sequence). The CDR3 region is CAWIYAGELFF. The DNA for the CDR3 is TGTGCCTGGATCTACGCCGGGGAGCTGTTTTTT.